The 8 T cell receptor beta chains below come from one sample, sequenced in a study of blood T cells in healthy people across ages. It was with a sample-barcoded 5' primer and a J-beta primer mix that a second PCR of roughly 7 to 12 cycles was run. TCRdb redid the calling of the 5' RACE reads with MiXCR, one entry per CDR3 protein. The table records approximately 760,000 distinct CDR3 sequences, 20% to 30% of them present only once. The data also belong to a second study, concerning T cells of mothers and their children.

Sequencing was performed on blood. The receptors shown here come from a boy aged 5-17 years in good health.

This clonotype was detected only a few times. The chain recombines TRBV27 with TRBJ2-5; D tentatively reads TRBD1 or TRBD2 (5 bases each). The assigned J gene may be wrong: the sequence end matches TRBJ2-1 better. The CDR3 length is 13 residues. Germline V CDR1 and CDR2: MNHEY, SMNVEV (reference sequence). The CDR3 sequence is CASSVDRGGEQFF. The CDR3 coding sequence is TGTGCCAGCAGTGTCGACAGAGGAGGTGAGCAGTTCTTC.

This clonotype has a handful of counts. This rearrangement joins TRBV7-6 to TRBJ2-1; 7 bases line up with TRBD1. The CDR3 is made up of 16 amino acids. V lost 5 bases to trimming and J lost 4 bases; unmatched junction nucleotides: 11. Germline V gene lookup returns CDR1 SGHVS and CDR2 FNYEAQ. The CDR3 sequence is CASSQAGTAAYNEQFF. The CDR3 bases are TGTGCCAGCAGCCAAGCCGGGACAGCAGCTTACAATGAGCAGTTCTTC.

In this sample, this clonotype turned up a few times. The chain has TRBV10-3 and TRBJ2-1, with 8 bases that match TRBD1. From germline, CDR1 is ENHRY and CDR2 SYGVKD. The CDR3 runs to 15 residues. V lost 4 bases, J lost 0 bases, and 2 bases stayed unmatched. The CDR3 DNA reads as TGTGCCATCAGTGCAGGGGGCAGCTCCTACAATGAGCAGTTCTTC. Its protein product is CAISAGGSSYNEQFF.

This clonotype was seen many times. J is TRBJ1-6 and V is TRBV12-3 or TRBV12-4; D unclear. V lost 5 bases and J 6 bases, leaving 2 bases between the germline ends. The CDR3 sequence is 11 residues long. In nucleotides, the CDR3 is TGTGCCAGCAGTGGTAATTCACCCCTCCACTTT. Its protein product is CASSGNSPLHF.

This chain uses TRBV12-3 or TRBV12-4 with TRBJ2-1, with 8 bases identical to TRBD2. V dropped 5 bases and J dropped 14; count of bases not matched to a gene: 8. The CDR3 length is 12 residues. Here the CDR3 reads CASSISGTREFF. As DNA, the CDR3 is TGTGCCAGCAGTATTTCCGGGACTAGGGAGTTCTTC.

The V call is TRBV20-1, the J call TRBJ2-6; D is undetermined. Germline V gene sequence: CDR1 DFQATT, CDR2 SNEGSKA (reference sequence). This CDR3 has 13 amino acids. V lost 3 bases, J lost 2 bases, and 5 bases lay in between. In nucleotides, the CDR3 is TGCAGTGCTAGTCTTCCTGGGGCCAACGTCCTGACTTTC. Amino acid sequence: CSASLPGANVLTF.

For the CDR3, the DNA is TGTGCCAGCAGCCAAGACAGCTATGACACCGGGGAGCTGTTTTTT. Protein sequence: CASSQDSYDTGELFF. The genes are TRBV4-2 and TRBJ2-2, with D unresolved. This CDR3 region has 15 residues. V was cut by 0 bases and J by 3 bases, with 8 bases left in between. Looked up from germline, CDR1 is LGHNA and CDR2 is YNFKEQ.

The genes are TRBV2 and TRBJ2-4, with D uncertain. The CDR3 contains 15 residues. Germline V gene sequence: CDR1 SNHLY, CDR2 FYNNEI. With 1 base removed from V and 0 bases from J, the gap between germline ends came to 7 bases. The DNA for the CDR3 is TGTGCCAGCAGTGAAGACTTTCTAGCCAAAAACATTCAGTACTTC. Translation gives CASSEDFLAKNIQYF.